This TCR beta chain was sequenced for a study of T cell changes during pregnancy in multiple sclerosis. Sequenced by immunoSEQ multiplex PCR; TCRdb stores in-frame clones only, minus some. The sample includes about 100,000 clones, around nine tenths of them seen just once. V lost 6 bases and J 6 bases, leaving 17 bases between the germline ends. This CDR3 contains 14 residues. Germline V gene data show CDR1 as MNHEY and CDR2 as SVGAGI. The sequence was collected from a female donor in good health, enrolled as a control in a pregnancy study. The sequencing used peripheral blood, collected in the second trimester of pregnancy. J is TRBJ1-1 and V is TRBV6-5; perhaps TRBD1 as D (6 bases). CDR3: CASSRGAHFSEAFF. The CDR3, as DNA: TGTGCCAGCAGCCGGGGGGCGCATTTTTCTGAAGCTTTCTTT.